Shown below are 32 T cell receptor beta chains from a single sample sequenced in a study of CD8+ T cells in alopecia areata. RNA was isolated and reverse transcribed to cDNA, the sequencing template. Method: immunoSEQ multiplex PCR; TCRdb's copy keeps in-frame clones and lacks some. The sample has 25,000 or so clones, around 53% seen once. The sample comprised NKG2D-high CD8+ T cells sorted from blood. The receptors here all came from a human donor with alopecia areata.

The chain carries TRBV9 and TRBJ2-5; possible D gene TRBD1, 7 bases. CDR3 size: 14 residues. Germline lookup yields CDR1 SGDLS and CDR2 YYNGEE. V gave up 3 bases and J gave up 2 bases, with 11 bases separating them. The CDR3 sequence is CASSAGGTQETQYF. CDR3 in DNA: TGTGCCAGCAGCGCAGGGGGGACGCAAGAGACCCAGTACTTC.

V and J are TRBV2 and TRBJ2-5; D perhaps matches TRBD1 (5 bases). CDR1 is SNHLY and CDR2 is FYNNEI in the germline V gene. The CDR3 sequence is 15 residues long. V lost 2 bases, J lost 2 bases, and 12 bases lay in between. CDR3 sequence: CASSEKVGRQETQYF. CDR3 sequence (DNA): TGTGCCAGCAGTGAAAAGGTGGGGCGACAAGAGACCCAGTACTTC.

The chain combines TRBV7-8 with TRBJ2-1; 8 bases fit TRBD2. Per germline, CDR1 SGHVS and CDR2 FQNEAQ. CDR3 length: 17 residues. Losses at the gene ends were 0 bases for V and 2 bases for J; bases not matched to a gene: 6. The CDR3 loop reads CASSLARAGDAYNEQFF. DNA for the CDR3: TGTGCCAGCAGCTTAGCCCGAGCGGGAGACGCCTACAATGAGCAGTTCTTC.

This clone was found once. The chain combines TRBV28 with TRBJ2-7; 7 bases match TRBD1. The CDR3 covers 17 residues. Trimming cost V 6 bases and J 3 bases; bases outside gene matches: 17. Germline V lookup: CDR1 MDHEN, CDR2 SYDVKM. CDR3 in amino acids: CASRPATGALPIYEQYF. In DNA form, the CDR3 reads TGTGCCAGCAGGCCCGCCACAGGGGCGCTCCCTATCTACGAGCAGTACTTC.

J is TRBJ2-1 and V is TRBV15, with 7 bases fitting TRBD2. V gave up 1 base and J gave up 6 bases; unmatched junction bases: 3. The germline V gene has CDR1 LNHNV and CDR2 YYDKDF (reference sequence). The CDR3 runs to 14 residues. CDR3 in amino acids: CATSRGGGVNEQFF. CDR3 coding DNA: TGTGCCACCAGCAGAGGGGGAGGGGTCAATGAGCAGTTCTTC.

This clone was detected only once. One end of the junction does not line up with germline, which may come from a read error. This chain joins TRBV15 and TRBJ2-6, with 8 bases that match TRBD1. CDR3 length equals 13 residues. Germline loops: CDR1 LNHNV, CDR2 YYDKDF (reference sequence). The CDR3 DNA sequence: TGTGCCACCAGCAGCACAGGGGGCAACGTCCTGACTTTC. Its protein is CATSSTGGNVLTF.

The chain carries TRBV27 and TRBJ2-1; 7 nucleotides line up with TRBD2. With V trimmed by 7 bases and J by 6 bases, 9 bases remained unmatched. The CDR3 spans 14 residues. Looked up from germline, CDR1 is MNHEY and CDR2 is SMNVEV (reference sequence). The CDR3 nucleotides read TGTGCCAGCATGGCCAGCGGGACGGGCAATGAGCAGTTCTTC. Translated: CASMASGTGNEQFF.

The V and J genes are TRBV13 and TRBJ2-7; D gene unclear. Per germline, CDR1 PRHDT and CDR2 FYEKMQ (reference sequence). The CDR3 extends over 15 amino acids. Trimming took 5 bases from V and 2 from J, leaving 16 bases between them. The CDR3 loop reads CASSENSKSPYEQYF. Written as DNA, the CDR3 is TGTGCCAGCAGCGAAAACAGCAAATCTCCCTACGAGCAGTACTTC.

This clone was seen at least ten times. The J gene is TRBJ1-1, the V gene TRBV4-1; D uncertain. The CDR3 totals 14 residues. The germline CDR1 and CDR2 sequences are MGHRA and YSYEKL. The germline V and J ends were trimmed by 1 base and 0 bases, with 6 bases remaining between them. The CDR3 sequence is CASSQAFMNTEAFF. The CDR3 nucleotides are TGCGCCAGCAGCCAAGCTTTCATGAACACTGAAGCTTTCTTT.

V gene TRBV27 combines with J gene TRBJ1-1, with a weak D call TRBD1 (5 bases). V was shortened by 3 bases and J by 10 bases, with 15 bases between the two germline ends. The length of the CDR3 is 13 residues. Germline V gene sequence: CDR1 MNHEY, CDR2 SMNVEV (reference sequence). The CDR3 reads CASSFGASGGAFF. The DNA of the CDR3 is TGTGCCAGCAGTTTCGGGGCGTCGGGAGGAGCTTTCTTT.

The gene calls are TRBV7-9 and TRBJ2-1, with 8 bases aligning to TRBD2. CDR1 and CDR2 (germline): SEHNR, FQNEAQ (reference sequence). The J segment lost 8 bases and the V segment lost 1 base, leaving 4 bases of the junction unmatched. CDR3 length: 14 residues. The CDR3 DNA reads as TGTGCCAGCAGCTTAGACGGGAGGGCCGATGAGCAGTTCTTC. Amino acids: CASSLDGRADEQFF.

J is TRBJ2-7 and V is TRBV19; a possible D gene is TRBD2 (6 bases). Germline V gene sequence: CDR1 LNHDA, CDR2 SQIVND (reference sequence). CDR3 length: 13 amino acids. Trimming shortened V by 3 bases and J by 3 bases, and 9 bases separated the two germline ends. CDR3 coding DNA: TGTGCCAGTAGTATGGGACTTAACTACGAGCAGTACTTC. The encoded protein is CASSMGLNYEQYF.

This chain joins TRBV11-2 and TRBJ2-1; D is undetermined. Germline-derived CDR1 and CDR2 are SGHAT and FQNNGV. Between the trimmed V and J ends, which lost 3 bases and 6 bases, there was a span of 15 bases. The CDR3 length is 15 residues. The CDR3 nucleotides are TGTGCCAGCAGCTTTGGACCTTCGGTCGGCAATGAGCAGTTCTTC. Residues: CASSFGPSVGNEQFF.

A few counts support this clone. This chain links TRBV13 with TRBJ2-1; D not resolved. CDR3 length: 14 amino acids. Trimming left V 5 bases short and J 5 bases short, with 13 bases between. Germline CDR1 PRHDT, CDR2 FYEKMQ (reference sequence). This chain's CDR3 is CASSPTDGNNEQFF. The CDR3 nucleotides are TGTGCCAGCAGCCCAACCGACGGAAACAATGAGCAGTTCTTC.

The V and J genes are TRBV7-3 and TRBJ2-5, with D tentatively TRBD2 (7 bases). CDR1 SGHTA and CDR2 FQGTGA come from the germline V gene. CDR3 size: 15 residues. The ends were cut back, 5 bases at V and 5 bases at J, with 18 bases in the middle. The CDR3 here is CASSPKRGDMETQYF. CDR3 in DNA: TGTGCCAGCAGCCCCAAACGGGGGGACATGGAGACCCAGTACTTC. Supplemented by reference TRBV7-3 and TRBJ2-5, the full variable domain reads GAGVSQTPSNKVTEKGKYVELRCDPISGHTALYWYRQSLGQGPEFLIYFQGTGAADDSGLPNDRFFAVRPEGSVSTLKIQRTERGDSAVYLCASSPKRGDMETQYFGPGTRLLVL.

A few counts support this clone. The chain is built from TRBV19 and TRBJ2-7; D remains unclear. Deletions cut 5 bases from V and 2 bases from J, with 7 bases between. Germline V lookup: CDR1 LNHDA, CDR2 SQIVND (reference sequence). The CDR3 is 12 residues long. The CDR3 sequence: CASSESAYEQYF. The DNA of the CDR3 is TGTGCCAGTAGTGAGTCAGCCTACGAGCAGTACTTC.

The rearrangement links TRBV2 to TRBJ2-1, with D possibly being TRBD2 (5 bases). The V gene lost 7 bases and the J gene lost 0 bases, with 19 bases spanning the gap. In germline, CDR1 is SNHLY, CDR2 FYNNEI. There are 17 residues in the CDR3. As DNA, the CDR3 is TGTGCCAGCATGGGGAGTCTCACGGGCCGCTCCTACAATGAGCAGTTCTTC. Protein: CASMGSLTGRSYNEQFF.

This clone occurred once. The rearrangement links TRBV11-2 to TRBJ2-3, with D perhaps being TRBD1 or TRBD2 (5 bases each). The germline V gene has CDR1 SGHAT and CDR2 FQNNGV. The CDR3 is made up of 16 amino acids. Deletions cut 2 bases from V and 5 bases from J, with 17 bases between. Here the CDR3 reads CASSLTGLAGGDTQYF. CDR3 DNA: TGTGCCAGCAGCTTAACGGGCCTAGCTGGGGGAGATACGCAGTATTTT.

V is TRBV4-1 and J is TRBJ2-7, with 7 bases lining up with TRBD2. With V trimmed by 6 bases and J by 0 bases, 14 bases remained unmatched. The CDR3 spans 17 residues. Germline V gene data show CDR1 as MGHRA and CDR2 as YSYEKL. CDR3 amino acids: CASRQTGTAGSSYEQYF. The DNA for the CDR3 is TGCGCCAGCAGACAAACGGGTACAGCGGGAAGCTCCTACGAGCAGTACTTC.

The V and J genes are TRBV7-9 and TRBJ2-1, with D perhaps assigned TRBD1 or TRBD2 (5 bases each). Germline V lookup: CDR1 SEHNR, CDR2 FQNEAQ (reference sequence). Trimming took 6 bases from V and 10 from J, leaving 7 bases between them. The CDR3 is made up of 10 amino acids. The DNA for the CDR3 is TGTGCCAGCAGGGGACCAGAGCAGTTCTTC. This gives the protein CASRGPEQFF.

This chain uses TRBV29-1 with TRBJ2-7, with unresolved D. Germline V gene data show CDR1 as SQVTM and CDR2 as ANQGSEA. Trimming removed 1 base from V and 0 bases from J, with 7 bases in between. The CDR3 spans 13 residues. CDR3 sequence (DNA): TGCAGCGTTGAAGGGGCTGACTCCTACGAGCAGTACTTC. It specifies CSVEGADSYEQYF.

The chain recombines TRBV15 with TRBJ1-2; TRBD1 aligns across 11 bases. The germline CDR1 and CDR2 sequences are LNHNV and YYDKDF (reference sequence). The CDR3 runs to 16 residues. After removal of 4 bases from V and 4 bases from J, the junction contained 8 bases not matched to a gene. The CDR3 DNA reads as TGTGCCACCAGCACAAGGATCGGACAGGGGGCCTATGGCTACACCTTC. This codes for CATSTRIGQGAYGYTF.

V usage is TRBV4-1 and J usage is TRBJ2-3; D gene unclear. CDR3 length: 14 amino acids. The germline gives CDR1 MGHRA, CDR2 YSYEKL. The V gene lost 0 bases and the J gene lost 2 bases, with 6 bases spanning the gap. The CDR3 coding sequence is TGCGCCAGCAGCCAAGAATCAGACACAGATACGCAGTATTTT. Translating gives CASSQESDTDTQYF.

The chain joins TRBV28 to TRBJ2-7; 8 bases align to TRBD2. Trimming at V came to 5 bases and at J to 5 bases, leaving 8 bases not matched to a gene. Germline V lookup: CDR1 MDHEN, CDR2 SYDVKM. The CDR3 runs to 14 residues. This CDR3 reads CASSPTSAGDEQYF. The DNA for the CDR3 is TGTGCCAGCAGTCCGACTAGCGCGGGGGACGAGCAGTACTTC.

This clone was detected only once. The chain joins TRBV30 to TRBJ2-7; perhaps TRBD2 as D (5 bases). V dropped 1 base and J dropped 7 bases, with 11 bases sitting between them. CDR1 GTSNPN and CDR2 SVGIG come from the germline V gene (reference sequence). This CDR3 spans 12 amino acids. The chain's CDR3 is CAWSDARREQYF. CDR3 DNA: TGTGCCTGGAGTGACGCTAGGAGGGAGCAGTACTTC. The entire variable domain, with the rest obtained from reference TRBV30 and TRBJ2-7, is as follows: SQTIHQWPATLVQPVGSPLSLECTVEGTSNPNLYWYRQAAGRGLQLLFYSVGIGQISSEVPQNLSASRPQDRQFILSSKKLLLSDSGFYLCAWSDARREQYFGPGTRLTVT.

The V gene is TRBV27, the J gene TRBJ2-1, with TRBD1 matching over 11 bases. V gave up 4 bases and J gave up 3 bases; unmatched junction bases: 5. Germline loops: CDR1 MNHEY, CDR2 SMNVEV (reference sequence). The CDR3 loop spans 16 amino acids. The CDR3 sequence is CASSSDRGRFYNEQFF. Here the CDR3 DNA reads TGTGCCAGCAGTTCGGACAGGGGGCGCTTCTACAATGAGCAGTTCTTC.

This chain uses TRBV2 with TRBJ2-1; 10 bases fit TRBD2. The CDR3 is 16 amino acids. CDR1 is SNHLY, CDR2 FYNNEI, per germline. The J segment lost 5 bases and the V segment lost 6 bases, leaving 10 bases of the junction unmatched. The CDR3 sequence is CASRVSRAGGDNEQFF. DNA for the CDR3: TGTGCCAGCAGGGTCTCGAGAGCGGGAGGGGACAATGAGCAGTTCTTC.

The chain carries TRBV7-9 and TRBJ1-1; D is unresolved. The germline CDR1 and CDR2 sequences are SEHNR and FQNEAQ (reference sequence). There are 12 residues in the CDR3. V lost 5 bases to trimming and J lost 7 bases, with 11 bases between them. The chain's CDR3 is CASSLYSGEAFF. In nucleotides, the CDR3 is TGTGCCAGCAGCCTGTACAGCGGTGAAGCTTTCTTT.

The rearrangement links TRBV9 to TRBJ2-2; weak D call: TRBD2 (5 bases). Germline-derived CDR1 and CDR2 are SGDLS and YYNGEE. This CDR3 has 17 residues. V was cut by 1 base and J by 7 bases, with 20 bases left in between. In nucleotides, the CDR3 is TGTGCCAGCAGCGTAACTTGGGAGCCGGGAATGAACGGGGAGCTGTTTTTT. Translated, it gives CASSVTWEPGMNGELFF.

This chain connects TRBV27 to TRBJ1-5; 9 bases fit TRBD1. The germline V gene has CDR1 MNHEY and CDR2 SMNVEV (reference sequence). V gave up 5 bases and J gave up 2 bases; unmatched junction bases: 4. The CDR3 covers 15 residues. The CDR3 here is CASSPTGGRNQPQHF. CDR3 DNA sequence: TGTGCCAGCAGTCCAACAGGGGGCCGCAATCAGCCCCAGCATTTT.

V is TRBV7-9 and J is TRBJ1-1; 12 positions agree with TRBD1. The V gene end was trimmed by 5 bases and the J gene end by 4 bases; junction bases not matched to a gene: 5. The CDR3 contains 15 residues. Germline V gene data show CDR1 as SEHNR and CDR2 as FQNEAQ (reference sequence). The CDR3 protein is CASSPRDRGLTEAFF. CDR3 nucleotide sequence: TGTGCCAGCAGCCCACGGGACAGGGGGCTCACTGAAGCTTTCTTT.

The rearrangement uses TRBV5-1 and TRBJ2-1; TRBD1 is a possible D gene (5 bases). This CDR3 spans 12 amino acids. The germline V and J ends were trimmed by 9 bases and 6 bases, with 13 bases remaining between them. CDR1 and CDR2 from the germline V gene are SGHRS and YFSETQ. The CDR3 reads CATRWGGNEQFF. In nucleotides, the CDR3 is TGCGCCACCCGATGGGGCGGCAATGAGCAGTTCTTC. The variable domain in full, with the rest retrieved from reference TRBV5-1 and TRBJ2-1, is KAGVTQTPRYLIKTRGQQVTLSCSPISGHRSVSWYQQTPGQGLQFLFEYFSETQRNKGNFPGRFSGRQFSNSRSEMNVSTLELGDSALYLCATRWGGNEQFFGPGTRLTVL.